The rows below give T cell receptor beta chains drawn from one sample of a study of blood T cell repertoires in COVID-19. Libraries were prepared by immunoSEQ multiplex PCR; TCRdb keeps only in-frame clonotypes and omits some of them. The repertoire holds approximately 450,000 clones, 70% to 90% seen once, with 1.5% to 2% in the top ten. What was sequenced was PBMCs or T cells enriched from blood (not recorded which). These receptors came from a woman aged 18 to 35 with acute COVID-19. The CDR3 runs from the conserved cysteine through the conserved F or W. A D gene is named only where the DNA matches it firmly. Size is stated for part of the rows, as once, few or many counts, or as a class when the clone is expanded.

clone_size j_call v_call d_call cdr3_aa cdr3_nt
. TRBJ2-3 TRBV7-9 TRBD2 CASSPGTSGGISTDTQYF TGTGCCAGCAGCCCCGGGACTAGCGGGGGTATCAGCACAGATACGCAGTATTTT
. TRBJ1-1 TRBV11-1 TRBD1 CASSPGQGGWRTEAFF TGTGCCAGCAGCCCAGGACAGGGAGGTTGGAGAACTGAAGCTTTCTTT
. TRBJ2-1 TRBV5-1 TRBD2 CASSPGGWENEQFF TGCGCCAGCAGCCCGGGGGGTTGGGAAAATGAGCAGTTCTTC
once TRBJ2-7 TRBV7-6 TRBD2 CASSLSGGPSYEQYF TGTGCCAGCAGCCTAAGCGGGGGCCCCTCATACGAGCAGTACTTC
few TRBJ2-1 TRBV4-1 TRBD2 CASSQVFGLGTSYNEQFF TGCGCCAGCAGCCAAGTCTTCGGACTAGGTACCTCCTACAATGAGCAGTTCTTC
few TRBJ2-3 TRBV24-1 TRBD1 CATADRVTDTQYF TGTGCCACCGCGGACAGGGTCACAGATACGCAGTATTTT
. TRBJ1-2 TRBV11-3 . CASSAILAEQGYGYTF TGTGCCAGCAGCGCGATCCTGGCAGAGCAGGGGTATGGCTACACCTTC
. TRBJ2-1 TRBV11-3 TRBD2 CASSLGTSSYNEQFF TGTGCCAGCAGCCTGGGGACTAGCTCCTACAATGAGCAGTTCTTC
once TRBJ2-3 TRBV5-6 . CASSFPGTDTQYF TGTGCCAGCAGCTTCCCCGGCACAGATACGCAGTATTTT
once TRBJ2-7 TRBV7-7 . CASSPRLGANYEQYF TGTGCTAGCAGCCCGAGGTTAGGGGCGAACTACGAGCAGTACTTC
. TRBJ2-1 TRBV27 TRBD1 CASSLMVRQGVEQFF TGTGCCAGCAGTTTAATGGTTCGACAGGGGGTTGAGCAGTTCTTC
. TRBJ1-5 TRBV4-3 . CASSQDRGNQPQHF TGCGCCAGCAGCCAAGATCGGGGAAATCAGCCCCAGCATTTT
once TRBJ2-3 TRBV5-1 . CASSLARDTDTQYF TGCGCCAGCAGCTTGGCCAGGGACACAGATACGCAGTATTTT
many TRBJ1-5 TRBV27 . CASRRDGESQPQHF TGTGCCAGCAGGAGGGATGGCGAGAGTCAGCCCCAGCATTTT
once TRBJ2-7 TRBV5-4 TRBD1 CASSLKDRWETYEQYF TGTGCCAGCAGCTTGAAGGACAGGTGGGAAACCTACGAGCAGTACTTC
. TRBJ2-5 TRBV9 . CASSVEGVSETQYF TGTGCCAGCAGCGTAGAGGGGGTTTCAGAGACCCAGTACTTC
. TRBJ2-7 TRBV9 . CASSVVSGKYEQYF TGTGCCAGCAGCGTAGTGTCAGGGAAATACGAGCAGTACTTC
. TRBJ2-7 TRBV2 . CASRRGSDEQYF TGTGCCAGCAGGCGAGGGTCGGACGAGCAGTACTTC
. TRBJ2-1 TRBV2 TRBD2 CASRLLAGGFISYNEQFF TGTGCCAGCCGCCTACTAGCGGGAGGATTTATTTCCTACAATGAGCAGTTCTTC
. TRBJ2-2 TRBV2 TRBD2 CASTSFSSGGNTGELFF TGTGCCAGCACTTCATTCTCGAGCGGGGGCAACACCGGGGAGCTGTTTTTT
. TRBJ1-6 TRBV2 . CASSELAGDNSPLHF TGTGCCAGCAGTGAACTAGCTGGGGATAATTCACCCCTCCACTTT
. TRBJ2-7 TRBV6-5 TRBD1 CASSYGRDSSYEQYF TGTGCCAGCAGTTACGGTAGGGACAGCTCCTACGAGCAGTACTTC
. TRBJ2-7 TRBV21-1 . CASSKVGEQYF TGTGCCAGCAGCAAAGTCGGCGAGCAGTACTTC
few TRBJ2-1 TRBV5-4 TRBD2 CASSLYGGGRSTYNEQFF TGTGCCAGCAGCTTATACGGGGGGGGCCGGAGTACCTACAATGAGCAGTTCTTC
. TRBJ2-2 TRBV9 . CASSVSRNTGELFF TGTGCCAGCAGCGTTTCGAGGAACACCGGGGAGCTGTTTTTT
. TRBJ2-7 TRBV7-8 TRBD2 CASTVGGFKNEQYF TGTGCCAGCACCGTGGGGGGGTTTAAGAACGAGCAGTACTTC
. TRBJ1-2 TRBV5-1 TRBD1 CASSFRQGGSGYTF TGCGCCAGCAGCTTTCGACAGGGAGGTTCTGGCTACACCTTC
. TRBJ2-7 TRBV28 TRBD2 CASSPGLAGLYEQYF TGTGCCAGCAGTCCAGGACTAGCGGGACTCTACGAGCAGTACTTC
. TRBJ2-2 TRBV30 TRBD2 CAWSVLLAGTGELFF TGTGCCTGGAGTGTATTACTAGCGGGGACCGGGGAGCTGTTTTTT
. TRBJ2-3 TRBV28 TRBD2 CASAGTSGRTDTQYF TGTGCCAGCGCCGGGACTAGCGGGAGGACAGATACGCAGTATTTT
. TRBJ1-6 TRBV27 TRBD1 CASSLYDRDDSPLHF TGTGCCAGCAGTTTATACGACAGGGATGATTCACCCCTCCACTTT
once TRBJ2-5 TRBV5-4 . CASSLARGSGETQYF TGTGCCAGCAGCTTGGCCCGGGGGAGTGGAGAGACCCAGTACTTC
. TRBJ2-1 TRBV5-4 . CASSGTSGNEQFF TGTGCCAGCAGCGGCACAAGCGGGAATGAGCAGTTCTTC
. TRBJ2-2 TRBV29-1 . CSGGRGGTGELFF TGCAGCGGGGGCAGGGGGGGGACCGGGGAGCTGTTTTTT
once TRBJ2-1 TRBV28 . CASSPGATHEQFF TGTGCCAGCAGCCCGGGTGCCACCCATGAGCAGTTCTTC
. TRBJ2-3 TRBV28 TRBD2 CASSFWGGSDTQYF TGTGCCAGCAGTTTCTGGGGGGGATCGGATACGCAGTATTTT
. TRBJ1-5 TRBV6-5 TRBD1 CASSYSGTGLNQPQHF TGTGCCAGCAGTTACTCCGGGACAGGATTAAATCAGCCCCAGCATTTT
. TRBJ2-7 TRBV6-6 TRBD1 CASSYSGQGWDEQYF TGTGCCAGCAGTTACTCCGGACAGGGATGGGACGAGCAGTACTTC
. TRBJ1-5 TRBV19 TRBD1 CASSAYRGNQPQHF TGTGCCAGTTCCGCTTACAGGGGAAATCAGCCCCAGCATTTT
. TRBJ2-7 TRBV19 TRBD2 CASSPGTSASYEQYF TGTGCCAGTAGTCCCGGGACTAGCGCCTCCTACGAGCAGTACTTC
. TRBJ1-6 TRBV5-4 . CASSLSIQGSPLHF TGTGCCAGCAGCCTCTCTATCCAGGGATCCCCCCTCCACTTT
. TRBJ1-6 TRBV6-5 . CASSKGHQNSPLHF TGTGCCAGCAGTAAGGGACATCAGAATTCACCCCTCCACTTT
. TRBJ2-7 TRBV25-1 TRBD1 CASSNFLGGAEQYF TGTGCCAGCAGCAACTTCCTAGGGGGCGCCGAGCAGTACTTC
. TRBJ2-2 TRBV11-2 TRBD2 CASSLEGTSYTGELFF TGTGCCAGCAGCCTCGAGGGGACTAGCTACACCGGGGAGCTGTTTTTT
. TRBJ2-1 TRBV10-1 TRBD2 CASSDPGTSGSEQFF TGCGCCAGCAGTGACCCCGGGACTAGCGGCTCTGAGCAGTTCTTC
. TRBJ1-2 TRBV4-1 TRBD1 CASSGDSYGYTF TGCGCCAGCAGCGGGGACAGCTATGGCTACACCTTC
. TRBJ2-3 TRBV29-1 . CSVEDWRATDTQYF TGCAGCGTTGAGGATTGGAGAGCCACAGATACGCAGTATTTT